A selection of T cell receptor beta chains follows, all from one sample in a study of blood T cell repertoires in COVID-19. Profiling relied on immunoSEQ multiplex PCR, and the TCRdb table lists in-frame clones only, not all of them. The table lists over 30,000 clones, more than 70% of them singletons, with 16% in the top ten. Material: peripheral blood. The receptors originated from a human donor in a cohort sampled during active COVID-19. Both conserved end residues are part of each CDR3.

V gene: TRBV7-2; J gene: TRBJ2-1; CDR3 protein: CASSSGLELYNEQFF
V gene: TRBV7-2; J gene: TRBJ2-1; CDR3 protein: CASSLVKFGTGGWNEQFF
V gene: TRBV4-3; J gene: TRBJ1-2; CDR3 protein: CASSQDVGGRAGYTF
V gene: TRBV5-1; J gene: TRBJ1-6; CDR3 protein: CASSSTPTGGSSPLHF
V gene: TRBV2; J gene: TRBJ1-2; CDR3 protein: CASSNPTENYGYTF
V gene: TRBV28; J gene: TRBJ1-2; CDR3 protein: CASSLIQGARGYTF
V gene: TRBV24-1; J gene: TRBJ2-2; CDR3 protein: CATSRGINTGELFF
V gene: TRBV5-4; J gene: TRBJ2-2; CDR3 protein: CASSSADRITGELFF
V gene: TRBV10-3; J gene: TRBJ2-5; CDR3 protein: CAISSGDSLETQYF
V gene: TRBV5-6; J gene: TRBJ1-2; CDR3 protein: CASSLDAGENTF
V gene: TRBV2; J gene: TRBJ2-7; CDR3 protein: CASSEGARGGYEQYF
V gene: TRBV2; J gene: TRBJ2-7; CDR3 protein: CASSEAASQGYEQYF
V gene: TRBV5-6; J gene: TRBJ2-1; CDR3 protein: CASSLTSGSYNEQFF
V gene: TRBV30; J gene: TRBJ2-1; CDR3 protein: CAWSVRRTSGRGNEQFF
V gene: TRBV5-1; J gene: TRBJ2-2; CDR3 protein: CASSLEAAANTGELFF
V gene: TRBV30; J gene: TRBJ1-2; CDR3 protein: CAGSWTAGDGYTF
V gene: TRBV11-2; J gene: TRBJ2-4; CDR3 protein: CASSLGGTENIQYF
V gene: TRBV6-2/TRBV6-3; J gene: TRBJ1-1; CDR3 protein: CASSSRLKVMNTEAFF
V gene: TRBV10-3; J gene: TRBJ2-7; CDR3 protein: CATTGTSGESAYEQYF
V gene: TRBV5-4; J gene: TRBJ2-3; CDR3 protein: CASSLEGGRTDTQYF
V gene: TRBV2; J gene: TRBJ1-1; CDR3 protein: CASRLMMSTEAFF
V gene: TRBV20-1; J gene: TRBJ2-5; CDR3 protein: CSASVAGGRETQYF
V gene: TRBV24-1; J gene: TRBJ2-7; CDR3 protein: CATSDPTGGKQYEQYF
V gene: TRBV9; J gene: TRBJ2-3; CDR3 protein: CASSVGRGDRRTDTQYF
V gene: TRBV5-1; J gene: TRBJ1-2; CDR3 protein: CASSPLQGSYGYTF
V gene: TRBV28; J gene: TRBJ1-2; CDR3 protein: CASSSGGYGYTF
V gene: TRBV2; J gene: TRBJ1-1; CDR3 protein: CASSDEVWNTEAFF
V gene: TRBV3-1/TRBV3-2; J gene: TRBJ2-3; CDR3 protein: CASSQGRGSDTQYF
V gene: TRBV7-2; J gene: TRBJ2-6; CDR3 protein: CASSADITGANVLTF
V gene: TRBV7-2; J gene: TRBJ2-7; CDR3 protein: CASTAGTGVAGEQYF
V gene: TRBV5-8; J gene: TRBJ2-2; CDR3 protein: CASSASRGGTGELFF
V gene: TRBV30; J gene: TRBJ1-1; CDR3 protein: CAWSVGDRGWGSVEAFF
V gene: TRBV7-2; J gene: TRBJ2-3; CDR3 protein: CASSLVEGTDTQYF
V gene: TRBV19; J gene: TRBJ1-1; CDR3 protein: CASSPFFPNTEAFF
V gene: TRBV10-2; J gene: TRBJ1-5; CDR3 protein: CASSVSGRGFQPQHF
V gene: TRBV11-2; J gene: TRBJ2-2; CDR3 protein: CASSKPRDTGELFF
V gene: TRBV18; J gene: TRBJ1-5; CDR3 protein: CASSPPSGGNEPQHF
V gene: TRBV18; J gene: TRBJ1-4; CDR3 protein: CASTPGQNEKLFF
V gene: TRBV21-1; J gene: TRBJ1-3; CDR3 protein: CASSKYGPNSGNTIYF
V gene: TRBV7-2; J gene: TRBJ1-6; CDR3 protein: CASRARGLGLGSYNSPLHF
V gene: TRBV19; J gene: TRBJ1-2; CDR3 protein: CASNLRDRLYGYTF
V gene: TRBV4-1; J gene: TRBJ2-7; CDR3 protein: CASSYASGTGEQYF
V gene: TRBV11-2; J gene: TRBJ2-5; CDR3 protein: CASSSGILAGGTTETQYF
V gene: TRBV28; J gene: TRBJ1-2; CDR3 protein: CASKSPGQSYGYTF
V gene: TRBV2; J gene: TRBJ2-3; CDR3 protein: CASSFPTSGFTDTQYF
V gene: TRBV15; J gene: TRBJ2-1; CDR3 protein: CATSRDLAGVNEQFF
V gene: TRBV19; J gene: TRBJ2-3; CDR3 protein: CASSTRGGTQYF
V gene: TRBV7-2; J gene: TRBJ1-6; CDR3 protein: CASSPQGHNSPLHF
V gene: TRBV9; J gene: TRBJ2-3; CDR3 protein: CASSVAGGSGYASTDTQYF
V gene: TRBV7-3; J gene: TRBJ2-2; CDR3 protein: CASSLLPGQGVLSGTGELFF
V gene: TRBV10-3; J gene: TRBJ2-3; CDR3 protein: CAISEGGRVSDTQYF
V gene: TRBV14; J gene: TRBJ1-1; CDR3 protein: CASSPWDRVLNTEAFF
V gene: TRBV19; J gene: TRBJ1-2; CDR3 protein: CASRTGTTNYGYTF
V gene: TRBV28; J gene: TRBJ2-1; CDR3 protein: CASRRAGSYNEQFF
V gene: TRBV10-2; J gene: TRBJ2-5; CDR3 protein: CASQQGLGETQYF